The rows below give T cell receptor beta chains drawn from one sample of a study of blood T cell repertoires in COVID-19. Libraries were prepared by immunoSEQ multiplex PCR; TCRdb keeps only in-frame clonotypes and omits some of them. There are roughly 120,000 clones in the sample; over 80% occur only once, and approximately 1.8% lies in the top ten. Sequencing was done on a sample of peripheral blood. The receptors originated from a man in his 70s with acute or convalescent COVID-19. CDR3s include the opening cysteine and the closing phenylalanine or tryptophan. The order of the fields is J gene, clone size, D gene, V gene, CDR3 protein, CDR3 DNA. The D gene is left open where the match is weak. Expanded clones are given a class, and other clones once, few, many or no size at all.

>TRBJ1-6|few|-|TRBV7-8
CASSPFNSPLHF
TGTGCCAGCAGCCCGTTCAATTCACCCCTCCACTTT
>TRBJ2-5|-|TRBD2|TRBV5-1
CASSLSRLAGGRHQETQYF
TGCGCCAGCAGCTTGTCCCGACTAGCGGGGGGCCGACACCAAGAGACCCAGTACTTC
>TRBJ1-3|-|-|TRBV24-1
CATRGVGVVNRDLVLGNTIYF
TGTGCCACCAGGGGCGTCGGCGTTGTGAACAGAGACCTTGTCCTTGGAAACACCATATATTTT
>TRBJ2-5|few|-|TRBV5-1
CASSLMLNQETQYF
TGCGCCAGCAGCTTGATGTTAAACCAAGAGACCCAGTACTTC
>TRBJ1-4|-|-|TRBV19
CASSIRRRPDEKLFF
TGTGCCAGTAGTATCCGACGGCGGCCAGATGAAAAACTGTTTTTT
>TRBJ1-2|-|-|TRBV18
CASSPQLDYGYTF
TGTGCCAGCTCCCCACAGCTTGACTATGGCTACACCTTC
>TRBJ2-5|-|TRBD1|TRBV28
CASSLDRDQETQYF
TGTGCCAGCAGTCTGGACAGGGATCAAGAGACCCAGTACTTC
>TRBJ2-3|-|TRBD1|TRBV5-1
CASSLLTGPDTQYF
TGCGCCAGCAGCTTGCTGACAGGGCCAGATACGCAGTATTTT
>TRBJ1-2|-|-|TRBV7-6
CASSLGTKGDYGYTF
TGTGCCAGCAGCTTAGGAACCAAGGGAGACTATGGCTACACCTTC
>TRBJ2-3|once|-|TRBV3-1/TRBV3-2
CASSPVQGIGQYF
TGTGCCAGCAGCCCTGTACAGGGAATCGGGCAGTATTTT
>TRBJ1-2|-|-|TRBV5-1
CASSAFRGADYGYTF
TGCGCCAGCAGCGCCTTCCGGGGGGCGGACTATGGCTACACCTTC